The next 22 T cell receptor beta chains were all read from a single sample in a study of T cell responses to AZD1222 COVID-19 vaccine. TCRdb keeps only in-frame clones here, not all; method: immunoSEQ multiplex PCR. The table has under 200,000 clones, around nine tenths seen once. Sample: peripheral blood, taken 28 days after the second dose of the MenACWY control vaccine. Receptors originate from an adult who received the MenACWY meningococcal vaccine as a control.

This chain links TRBV18 with TRBJ2-2; maybe TRBD1 (5 bases). V lost 6 bases and J 6 bases, leaving 14 bases between the germline ends. The CDR3 runs to 14 residues. Germline loops: CDR1 KGHSH, CDR2 LQKENI. CDR3 loop: CASSPEVQAGELFF. The CDR3 coding sequence is TGTGCCAGCTCGCCCGAGGTACAGGCCGGGGAGCTGTTTTTT.

The chain links TRBV27 to TRBJ1-4, with TRBD1 as a possible D gene (6 bases). The V gene lost 2 bases and the J gene lost 2 bases, with 12 bases spanning the gap. The CDR3 runs to 16 residues. CDR1 MNHEY and CDR2 SMNVEV come from the germline V gene (reference sequence). The CDR3 DNA is TGTGCCAGCAGTTTAGGTCCAGGGGCCACTAATGAAAAACTGTTTTTT. Protein product: CASSLGPGATNEKLFF.

This chain connects TRBV18 to TRBJ2-1; 12 bases align to TRBD2. From germline, CDR1 is KGHSH and CDR2 LQKENI. The V segment lost 5 bases and the J segment 8 bases; nucleotides outside the gene matches: 13. The CDR3 has 17 residues. CDR3 DNA sequence: TGTGCCAGCTCATCCTTTACTAGCGGGGGGCCCCAGGATGAGCAGTTCTTC. Amino acids: CASSSFTSGGPQDEQFF.

V and J are TRBV12-5 and TRBJ2-4, with D unclear. This CDR3 region has 12 residues. The germline gives CDR1 LGHNT, CDR2 FRNRAP. V gave up 4 bases and J gave up 9 bases, with 10 bases separating them. CDR3 residues: CASGSARGIQYF. The CDR3 DNA is TGTGCTAGTGGTTCGGCCAGAGGCATTCAGTACTTC.

J is TRBJ2-1 and V is TRBV2; D uncertain. V dropped 4 bases and J dropped 5 bases, with 6 bases sitting between them. The CDR3 length is 12 residues. Looked up from germline, CDR1 is SNHLY and CDR2 is FYNNEI. The CDR3 DNA follows: TGTGCCAGCAGTGTTGGGAACAATGAGCAGTTCTTC. It is translated as CASSVGNNEQFF.

This chain links TRBV5-1 with TRBJ1-2; no clear D. CDR1 is SGHRS, CDR2 YFSETQ, per germline. The CDR3 contains 13 residues. The V gene lost 5 bases and the J gene lost 5 bases, with 13 bases spanning the gap. Written as DNA, the CDR3 is TGCGCCAGCAGTCGAGCAGAGGCGTATGGCTACACCTTC. Protein: CASSRAEAYGYTF.

The chain uses TRBV6-1 and TRBJ2-3; TRBD2 matches at 9 bases. Germline CDR1 and CDR2: MNHNS and SASEGT. The CDR3 totals 18 residues. The trim removed 2 bases at V and 7 bases at J, leaving 16 bases unmatched. The CDR3 is CASSELVAGGRAVNTQYF. The CDR3 nucleotides are TGTGCCAGCAGTGAACTTGTGGCCGGCGGGAGGGCCGTAAATACGCAGTATTTT.

To note about this clone: The junction departs from the called germline gene at one end, perhaps through a read error. J is TRBJ2-7 and V is TRBV5-4; 13 nucleotides agree with TRBD2. Germline-derived CDR1 and CDR2 are SGHNT and YYREEE (reference sequence). The CDR3 contains 15 residues. The CDR3 sequence: CASSLGLAGPYEQYF. The CDR3 bases are TGTGCCAGCAGTTTGGGACTAGCGGGGCCCTACGAGCAGTACTTC.

This chain links TRBV6-1 with TRBJ2-7; 8 nucleotides align to TRBD1. CDR1 and CDR2 (germline): MNHNS, SASEGT. There are 13 residues in the CDR3. V lost 6 bases, J lost 2 bases, and 3 bases stayed unmatched. The DNA for the CDR3 is TGTGCCAGCAGAAGGGACAGGACCTACGAGCAGTACTTC. It is translated as CASRRDRTYEQYF.

The rearrangement uses TRBV14 and TRBJ2-5; 9 bases map to TRBD2. V shed 7 bases, J shed 4 bases, and the junction held 16 bases outside the gene matches. The CDR3 length is 17 residues. The germline CDR1 and CDR2 sequences are SGHDN and FVKESK. CDR3 in amino acids: CASTTPGREGPPETQYF. CDR3 bases: TGTGCCAGCACTACCCCCGGGCGGGAGGGCCCCCCAGAGACCCAGTACTTC.

The chain links TRBV5-4 to TRBJ2-7; D may be TRBD2 (6 bases). The germline gives CDR1 SGHNT, CDR2 YYREEE (reference sequence). Trimming took off 3 bases at V and 3 bases at J, with 7 bases between the two ends. The CDR3 runs 12 residues. The CDR3, as DNA: TGTGCCAGCAGCTCGGACTACTACGAGCAGTACTTC. Translated: CASSSDYYEQYF.

The genes are TRBV4-1 and TRBJ2-1; D perhaps matches TRBD2 (5 bases). V lost 0 bases and J 9 bases, leaving 18 bases between the germline ends. CDR3 length: 16 amino acids. CDR1 is MGHRA and CDR2 is YSYEKL in the germline V gene. Here the CDR3 DNA reads TGCGCCAGCAGCCAAGAGATTAGCGTGTTTAGAAGTGAGCAGTTCTTC. Protein sequence: CASSQEISVFRSEQFF.

The chain employs TRBV28 and TRBJ2-3; 12 bases map to TRBD2. CDR3 length equals 17 residues. Per germline, CDR1 MDHEN and CDR2 SYDVKM. Trimming cost V 4 bases and J 2 bases; bases outside gene matches: 7. This chain's CDR3 is CASSSQGLAGLTDTQYF. As DNA, the CDR3 is TGTGCCAGCAGTTCGCAAGGACTAGCGGGGCTCACAGATACGCAGTATTTT.

The CDR3 loop is CASSLAGTVLYGYTF. CDR3 nucleotides: TGTGCCAGCAGCTTAGCAGGGACAGTTCTATACGGCTACACCTTC. This chain links TRBV7-9 with TRBJ1-2; 7 bases fit TRBD1. V trimming: 0 bases; J trimming: 8 bases; junction bases outside the gene matches: 9. The germline V gene encodes CDR1 SEHNR and CDR2 FQNEAQ (reference sequence). CDR3 length: 15 residues.

V is TRBV29-1 and J is TRBJ2-3, with 7 positions matching TRBD1. The CDR3 contains 18 residues. CDR1 and CDR2 from the germline V gene are SQVTM and ANQGSEA. V trimming: 1 base; J trimming: 3 bases; junction bases outside the gene matches: 16. The CDR3 DNA sequence: TGCAGCGTTGAAGCGAGGGCAAGGGGGCGAGTTTGGACAGATACGCAGTATTTT. It specifies CSVEARARGRVWTDTQYF.

This clone has a single count. This sequence joins TRBV3-1 (or the pseudogene TRBV3-2) and TRBJ1-4; 7 nucleotides align to TRBD1. Germline V lookup: CDR1 LGHDT, CDR2 YNNKEL (reference sequence). After removal of 8 bases from V and 8 bases from J, the junction contained 11 bases not matched to a gene. This CDR3 has 14 residues. CDR3: CASRQGFAAEKLFF. CDR3 nucleotides: TGTGCCAGCCGACAGGGATTCGCGGCCGAAAAACTGTTTTTT.

V and J are TRBV10-3 and TRBJ2-7, with TRBD2 as a possible D gene (5 bases). Germline CDR1 is ENHRY and CDR2 is SYGVKD. V gave up 6 bases and J gave up 3 bases, with 15 bases separating them. The CDR3 loop spans 14 amino acids. The CDR3, as DNA: TGTGCCATCAGGGCCGGGGAGTGGGACTACGAGCAGTACTTC. Its protein is CAIRAGEWDYEQYF.

V usage is TRBV7-9 and J usage is TRBJ2-7; no definite D call. V lost 5 bases to trimming and J lost 1 base, with 3 bases between them. Germline V gene sequence: CDR1 SEHNR, CDR2 FQNEAQ (reference sequence). CDR3 length: 11 residues. The CDR3 DNA is TGTGCCAGCAGCGTATCCTACGAGCAGTACTTC. This encodes CASSVSYEQYF.

The chain couples TRBV3-1 (or the pseudogene TRBV3-2) to TRBJ2-3, with D uncertain. This CDR3 is built from 11 residues. V gave up 8 bases and J gave up 5 bases, with 8 bases separating them. CDR1 and CDR2 (germline): LGHDT, YNNKEL (reference sequence). The chain's CDR3 is CASLRGDTQYF. CDR3 DNA sequence: TGTGCCAGCCTGAGAGGAGATACGCAGTATTTT.

The chain links TRBV28 to TRBJ2-3; 14 positions match TRBD2. The length of the CDR3 is 16 residues. Trimming cost V 4 bases and J 4 bases; bases outside gene matches: 4. Germline assignment: CDR1 MDHEN and CDR2 SYDVKM. The CDR3 is CASSSGLAGAPDTQYF. In DNA, the CDR3 is TGTGCCAGCAGTTCGGGACTAGCGGGAGCGCCAGATACGCAGTATTTT.

This chain links TRBV2 with TRBJ1-3, with 7 bases fitting TRBD1. The trim removed 0 bases at V and 7 bases at J, leaving 12 bases unmatched. The CDR3 extends over 17 amino acids. CDR1 is SNHLY and CDR2 is FYNNEI in the germline V gene. For the CDR3, the DNA is TGTGCCAGCAGTGAAGCGAGGACAGGCGAACGGTGGAACACCATATATTTT. It specifies CASSEARTGERWNTIYF.

The CDR3 nucleotides are TGTGCCATCAGTGAGGGCACTGAAGCTTTCTTT. It specifies CAISEGTEAFF. This sequence joins TRBV10-3 and TRBJ1-1, with unresolved D. This CDR3 has 11 residues. Between the trimmed V and J ends, which lost 2 bases and 4 bases, there was a span of 2 bases. Per the germline V gene, CDR1 is ENHRY and CDR2 is SYGVKD.